The entry that follows covers one TCR beta chain sequence. Original data processing: Quantification of nucleated cells was approximated via reference gene primer amplification. The table came from immunoSEQ multiplex PCR; TCRdb's copy has only in-frame clones and leaves some out. Clone size and the V and J calls come from that table; the DNA yielded D and trimming. The data show approximately 100,000 clones, 85% to 90% seen once. This sample was taken from a study of blood T cell repertoires in COVID-19. Study as a whole: The United States, Italy and Spain were the sources of the acute and convalescent COVID-19 samples. Sample material is recorded as cDNA or gDNA derived from T cells, B-cell-depleted T cells, or PBMCs.

Germline V CDR1 and CDR2: SGHTA, FQGTGA. The junction had 3 bases not matched to a gene; V was cut back by 5 bases and J by 0 bases. The CDR3 length is 15 residues. The chain links TRBV7-3 to TRBJ1-3, with TRBD1 matching 8 bases. Sequencing input: peripheral blood. This TCR came from a woman aged 80 or older with acute or convalescent COVID-19. The DNA of the CDR3 is TGTGCCAGCAGCCCCGGGACAGGCTCTGGAAACACCATATATTTT. It specifies CASSPGTGSGNTIYF.